The 24 T cell receptor beta chains listed next were all sequenced from one sample in a study of blood T cell repertoires in COVID-19. Profiling relied on immunoSEQ multiplex PCR, and the TCRdb table lists in-frame clones only, not all of them. The sample has roughly 150,000 clones, 83% seen once. Specimen: peripheral blood. Source of these receptors: a woman older than 75 with acute or convalescent COVID-19.

V and J are TRBV3-1 (or the pseudogene TRBV3-2) and TRBJ1-1; 10 nucleotides match TRBD1. The CDR3 extends over 14 amino acids. The germline V gene encodes CDR1 LGHDT and CDR2 YNNKEL (reference sequence). V shed 5 bases and J 6 bases; nucleotides not matched to a gene: 6. CDR3 sequence: CASSFRDRGSEAFF. In nucleotides, the CDR3 is TGTGCCAGCAGCTTCCGGGACAGGGGTTCTGAAGCTTTCTTT.

V usage is TRBV15 and J usage is TRBJ2-7; 12 bases line up with TRBD2. Trimming at V came to 3 bases and at J to 0 bases, leaving 9 bases not matched to a gene. The CDR3 is 18 amino acids. From germline, CDR1 is LNHNV and CDR2 YYDKDF (reference sequence). The chain's CDR3 is CATSRRLAGATSSYEQYF. The CDR3 nucleotides are TGTGCCACCAGCAGGAGACTAGCGGGAGCCACGAGCTCCTACGAGCAGTACTTC.

The rearrangement uses TRBV15 and TRBJ1-4; D may be TRBD1 (5 bases). The V end lost 0 bases, the J end lost 6 bases, and 11 bases lay between the germline ends. Looked up from germline, CDR1 is LNHNV and CDR2 is YYDKDF (reference sequence). This CDR3 has 15 amino acids. CDR3 nucleotide sequence: TGTGCCACCAGCAGAGATAGGAGCAGGGATGAAAAACTGTTTTTT. Protein product: CATSRDRSRDEKLFF.

The genes are TRBV5-4 and TRBJ2-7, with D maybe TRBD1 (5 bases). Looked up from germline, CDR1 is SGHNT and CDR2 is YYREEE (reference sequence). The V and J ends lost 4 bases and 4 bases respectively, with 15 bases between them. This CDR3 region has 14 residues. This chain's CDR3 is CASSPRQTAYEQYF. As DNA, the CDR3 is TGTGCCAGCAGCCCTCGACAGACAGCTTACGAGCAGTACTTC.

This chain connects TRBV6-5 to TRBJ2-1, with a tentative D call TRBD1 (6 bases). The CDR3 consists of 15 residues. V was clipped by 2 bases and J by 5 bases, with 13 bases between them. Germline lookup yields CDR1 MNHEY and CDR2 SVGAGI. CDR3 DNA: TGTGCCAGCAGTTACGCTAGACAGGCGAACAATGAGCAGTTCTTC. Translation: CASSYARQANNEQFF.

This chain joins TRBV19 and TRBJ1-5; D not resolved. This CDR3 region has 13 residues. Looked up from germline, CDR1 is LNHDA and CDR2 is SQIVND (reference sequence). Trimming stripped 9 bases from V and 3 bases from J, with 12 bases between. CDR3 in amino acids: CASLQATNQPQHF. Here the CDR3 DNA reads TGTGCCAGCCTTCAGGCGACCAATCAGCCCCAGCATTTT.

The CDR3 sequence is CASSYGGSTTEAFF. Here the CDR3 DNA reads TGTGCCAGCAGTTACGGCGGGAGCACCACTGAAGCTTTCTTT. The chain combines TRBV6-2 or TRBV6-3 with TRBJ1-1, with D uncertain. This CDR3 has 14 residues. Germline values: CDR1 MNHEY, CDR2 SVGEGT. V lost 2 bases to trimming and J lost 4 bases, with 11 bases between them.

The chain has TRBV4-1 and TRBJ2-7, with TRBD1 identical over 8 bases. The CDR3 is 15 residues long. V was clipped by 4 bases and J by 4 bases; unmatched bases: 9. The germline V gene has CDR1 MGHRA and CDR2 YSYEKL. The CDR3 protein is CASSRWGTGLYEQYF. The CDR3 region has the DNA TGCGCCAGCAGCCGGTGGGGGACAGGTCTGTACGAGCAGTACTTC.

V gene TRBV15 combines with J gene TRBJ1-4; 10 bases are a match to TRBD1. The V segment lost 5 bases and the J segment 5 bases; nucleotides outside the gene matches: 2. The CDR3 consists of 14 residues. The germline V gene has CDR1 LNHNV and CDR2 YYDKDF (reference sequence). CDR3 coding DNA: TGTGCCACCAGCTTGGACAGGGGGAATGAAAAACTGTTTTTT. Translating gives CATSLDRGNEKLFF.

V is TRBV20-1 and J is TRBJ2-3; D perhaps matches TRBD2 (5 bases). V dropped 3 bases and J dropped 0 bases, with 16 bases sitting between them. Per the germline V gene, CDR1 is DFQATT and CDR2 is SNEGSKA (reference sequence). This CDR3 comprises 16 residues. The CDR3, as DNA: TGCAGTGCTAGTTCCGTCCGAGGGCGAAGCACAGATACGCAGTATTTT. Its translation: CSASSVRGRSTDTQYF.

The chain joins TRBV3-1 (or the pseudogene TRBV3-2) to TRBJ2-7; D is unresolved. V lost 6 bases and J lost 4, with 25 bases in between. Per germline, CDR1 LGHDT and CDR2 YNNKEL (reference sequence). CDR3 length: 17 residues. CDR3 sequence: CASSLSKYRSAQYEQYF. In nucleotides, the CDR3 is TGTGCCAGCAGTCTTTCTAAATATAGGAGCGCCCAGTACGAGCAGTACTTC.

The V gene is TRBV5-1, the J gene TRBJ1-2, with unresolved D. The CDR3 runs to 14 residues. The germline V gene has CDR1 SGHRS and CDR2 YFSETQ. Between the trimmed V and J ends, which lost 2 bases and 4 bases, there was a span of 12 bases. The CDR3 loop reads CASSLNGGFYGYTF. The CDR3 nucleotides read TGCGCCAGCAGCTTAAATGGCGGCTTCTATGGCTACACCTTC. The full variable domain, completed using reference TRBV5-1 and TRBJ1-2, is KAGVTQTPRYLIKTRGQQVTLSCSPISGHRSVSWYQQTPGQGLQFLFEYFSETQRNKGNFPGRFSGRQFSNSRSEMNVSTLELGDSALYLCASSLNGGFYGYTFGSGTRLTVV.

The V gene is TRBV19, the J gene TRBJ2-2; D gene unclear. V gave up 0 bases and J gave up 7 bases, with 12 bases separating them. The germline V gene has CDR1 LNHDA and CDR2 SQIVND (reference sequence). This CDR3 has 15 residues. The CDR3 loop is CASSIDGAANGELFF. CDR3 in DNA: TGTGCCAGTAGTATAGACGGTGCTGCGAACGGGGAGCTGTTTTTT.

The gene calls are TRBV28 and TRBJ1-2; TRBD1 is a possible D gene (5 bases). V dropped 7 bases and J dropped 2 bases, with 14 bases sitting between them. Germline V gene sequence: CDR1 MDHEN, CDR2 SYDVKM. The CDR3 covers 14 residues. DNA of the CDR3: TGTGCCAGCACCGGAGGGGCGGAGAACTATGGCTACACCTTC. It codes for CASTGGAENYGYTF.

This sequence joins TRBV29-1 and TRBJ2-1; 7 nucleotides match TRBD2. Trimming removed 3 bases from V and 15 bases from J; junction bases left unmatched: 11. This CDR3 contains 12 residues. CDR1 and CDR2 from the germline V gene are SQVTM and ANQGSEA. The CDR3 bases are TGCAGCGTTGATACTAGCGTGGAGGGGTTGTTCTTC. Translation: CSVDTSVEGLFF.

The rearrangement joins TRBV2 to TRBJ1-2; possibly TRBD1 for D (6 bases). From germline, CDR1 is SNHLY and CDR2 FYNNEI. The length of the CDR3 is 13 residues. Trimming pared 5 bases from V and 8 bases from J, leaving 15 bases between. In DNA form, the CDR3 reads TGTGCCAGCAGTCCAACAGGCGGGGGCGGCTACACCTTC. Translated: CASSPTGGGGYTF.

The chain couples TRBV7-9 to TRBJ1-3; D perhaps matches TRBD1 (6 bases). CDR3 length: 13 residues. V was shortened by 7 bases and J by 4 bases, with 11 bases between the two germline ends. Germline CDR1 and CDR2: SEHNR and FQNEAQ (reference sequence). CDR3 region: CASIPDRGNTIYF. The CDR3 DNA reads TGTGCCAGCATTCCGGACAGAGGAAACACCATATATTTT.

In nucleotides, the CDR3 is TGTGCCAGCAGCCGGGGGACTAGCGGTTACAATGAGCAGTTCTTC. This gives the protein CASSRGTSGYNEQFF. V usage is TRBV4-2 and J usage is TRBJ2-1; TRBD2 agrees at 11 bases. V lost 4 bases, J lost 4 bases, and 3 bases stayed unmatched. The CDR3 sequence is 15 residues long. The germline V gene encodes CDR1 LGHNA and CDR2 YNFKEQ.

The CDR3 protein is CASSATRRLGTDTQYF. The DNA of the CDR3 is TGTGCCAGCAGCGCCACTCGGAGACTCGGCACAGATACGCAGTATTTT. The chain uses TRBV7-8 and TRBJ2-3; no reliable D call. The V gene's germline CDR1 is SGHVS and CDR2 FQNEAQ. Deletions cut 5 bases from V and 1 base from J, with 16 bases between. The CDR3 sequence is 16 residues long.

The rearrangement links TRBV3-1 (or the pseudogene TRBV3-2) to TRBJ2-7; 8 bases match TRBD1. Losses at the gene ends were 1 base for V and 4 bases for J; bases not matched to a gene: 3. Germline CDR1 reads LGHDT; CDR2 reads YNNKEL (reference sequence). CDR3 length equals 14 residues. CDR3 sequence (DNA): TGTGCCAGCAGCCAAGGGACAGGGCCATACGAGCAGTACTTC. Encoded protein: CASSQGTGPYEQYF.

The chain links TRBV2 to TRBJ2-7; TRBD2 might be the D (7 bases). The CDR3 is 13 residues long. V was clipped by 7 bases and J by 2 bases, with 12 bases between them. CDR1 is SNHLY and CDR2 is FYNNEI in the germline V gene. DNA of the CDR3: TGTGCCAGCATGGGGGGGCGAGCCTACGAGCAGTACTTC. Translation: CASMGGRAYEQYF. The whole variable domain, remainder taken from reference TRBV2 and TRBJ2-7, is EPEVTQTPSHQVTQMGQEVILRCVPISNHLYFYWYRQILGQKVEFLVSFYNNEISEKSEIFDDQFSVERPDGSNFTLKIRSTKLEDSAMYFCASMGGRAYEQYFGPGTRLTVT.

This clone was detected only once. A much larger clone is a single base away; this may be a read error. V is TRBV12-3 or TRBV12-4 and J is TRBJ1-1, with a possible D match to TRBD1 (5 bases). The CDR3 sequence is 13 residues long. Deletions cut 3 bases from V and 1 base from J, with 6 bases between. The CDR3 DNA reads TGTGCCAGCAGTTTCAGGGAGAACACTGAAGCTTTCTTT. This sequence encodes CASSFRENTEAFF.

The CDR3 DNA sequence: TGTGCCATCAGAGCTAGCGCCACAGATACGCAGTATTTT. Translated, it gives CAIRASATDTQYF. The chain combines TRBV10-3 with TRBJ2-3; possible D gene TRBD2, 6 bases. Trimming cost V 6 bases and J 2 bases, with 9 bases left between them. The CDR3 length is 13 residues. Per germline, CDR1 ENHRY and CDR2 SYGVKD.

This chain uses TRBV10-3 with TRBJ1-2; TRBD1 agrees at 12 bases. With V trimmed by 3 bases and J by 4 bases, 15 bases remained unmatched. CDR1 and CDR2 from the germline V gene are ENHRY and SYGVKD. The CDR3 sequence is 19 residues long. This CDR3 is CAISDPKVGQGALGYGYTF. The CDR3 DNA is TGTGCCATCAGTGATCCTAAGGTGGGACAGGGGGCTTTGGGCTATGGCTACACCTTC.